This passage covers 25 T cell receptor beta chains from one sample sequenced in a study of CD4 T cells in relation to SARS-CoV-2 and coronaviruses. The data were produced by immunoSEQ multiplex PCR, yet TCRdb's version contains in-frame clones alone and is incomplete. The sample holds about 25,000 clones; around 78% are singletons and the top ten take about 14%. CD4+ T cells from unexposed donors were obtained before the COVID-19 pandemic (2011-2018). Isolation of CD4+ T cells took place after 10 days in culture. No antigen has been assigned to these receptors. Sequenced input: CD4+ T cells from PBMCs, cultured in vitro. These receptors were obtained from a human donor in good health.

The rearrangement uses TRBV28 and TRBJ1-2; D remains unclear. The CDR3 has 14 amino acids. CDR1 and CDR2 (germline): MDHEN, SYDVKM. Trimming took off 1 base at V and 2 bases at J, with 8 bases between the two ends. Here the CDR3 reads CASSLYLGNYGYTF. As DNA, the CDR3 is TGTGCCAGCAGTTTATATTTGGGAAACTATGGCTACACCTTC.

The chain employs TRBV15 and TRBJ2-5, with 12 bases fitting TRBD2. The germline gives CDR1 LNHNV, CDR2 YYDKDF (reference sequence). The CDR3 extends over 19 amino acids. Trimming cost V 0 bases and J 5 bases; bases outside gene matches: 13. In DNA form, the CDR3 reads TGTGCCACCAGCAGAGATTTTTCGGTTTTGCTAGCGGGAGGGGAGACCCAGTACTTC. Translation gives CATSRDFSVLLAGGETQYF.

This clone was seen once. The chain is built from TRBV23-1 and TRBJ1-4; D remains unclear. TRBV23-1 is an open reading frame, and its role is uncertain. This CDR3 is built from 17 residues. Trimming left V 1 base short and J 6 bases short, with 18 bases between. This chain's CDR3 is CASSQFYSPFGDEKLFF. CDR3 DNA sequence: TGCGCCAGCAGTCAATTTTACAGCCCATTTGGTGATGAAAAACTGTTTTTT.

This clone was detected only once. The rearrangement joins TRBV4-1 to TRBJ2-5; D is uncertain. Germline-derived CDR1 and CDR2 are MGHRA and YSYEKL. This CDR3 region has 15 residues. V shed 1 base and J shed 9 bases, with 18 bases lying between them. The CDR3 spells CASSQGRPTPWAQYF. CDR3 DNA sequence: TGCGCCAGCAGCCAAGGAAGGCCGACGCCGTGGGCCCAGTACTTC.

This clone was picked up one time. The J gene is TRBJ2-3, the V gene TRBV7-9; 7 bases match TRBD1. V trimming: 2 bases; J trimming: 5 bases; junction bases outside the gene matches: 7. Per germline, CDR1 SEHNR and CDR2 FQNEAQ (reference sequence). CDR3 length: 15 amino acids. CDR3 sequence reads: CASSLQQGTQDTQYF. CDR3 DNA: TGTGCCAGCAGCTTACAACAGGGGACACAAGATACGCAGTATTTT.

The CDR3, as DNA: TGTGCCAGTACCACAGGGTGGTCCAGCAATCAGCCCCAGCATTTT. This sequence encodes CASTTGWSSNQPQHF. This sequence joins TRBV19 and TRBJ1-5; perhaps TRBD1 as D (6 bases). V was pared by 7 bases and J by 1 base, with 14 bases between. The CDR3 has 15 amino acids. Looked up from germline, CDR1 is LNHDA and CDR2 is SQIVND (reference sequence).

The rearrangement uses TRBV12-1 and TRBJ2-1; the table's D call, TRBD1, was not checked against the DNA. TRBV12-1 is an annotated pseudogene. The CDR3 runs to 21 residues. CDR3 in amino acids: CASSPGRQGTLSLPSYNEQFF. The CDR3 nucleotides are TGTGCCAGCAGCCCCGGACGACAGGGTACCCTATCCCTCCCCTCCTACAATGAGCAGTTCTTC.

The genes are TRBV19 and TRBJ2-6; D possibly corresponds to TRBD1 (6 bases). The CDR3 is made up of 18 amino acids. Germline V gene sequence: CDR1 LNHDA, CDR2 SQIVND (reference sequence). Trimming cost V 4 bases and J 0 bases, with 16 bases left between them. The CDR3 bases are TGTGCCAGTAGTAAATCCGGGACACCCGGCTCTGGGGCCAACGTCCTGACTTTC. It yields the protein CASSKSGTPGSGANVLTF.

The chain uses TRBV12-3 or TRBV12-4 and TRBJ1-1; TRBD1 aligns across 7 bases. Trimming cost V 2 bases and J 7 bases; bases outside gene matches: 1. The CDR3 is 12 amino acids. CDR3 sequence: CASSLRQGEAFF. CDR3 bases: TGTGCCAGCAGTTTAAGACAGGGTGAAGCTTTCTTT.

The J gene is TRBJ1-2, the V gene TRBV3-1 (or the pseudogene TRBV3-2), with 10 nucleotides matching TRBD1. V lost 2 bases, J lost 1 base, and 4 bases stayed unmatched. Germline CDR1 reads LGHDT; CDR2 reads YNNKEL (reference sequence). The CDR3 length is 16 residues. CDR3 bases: TGTGCCAGCAGCCAAAGGGACAGGGGATTTAACTATGGCTACACCTTC. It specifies CASSQRDRGFNYGYTF.

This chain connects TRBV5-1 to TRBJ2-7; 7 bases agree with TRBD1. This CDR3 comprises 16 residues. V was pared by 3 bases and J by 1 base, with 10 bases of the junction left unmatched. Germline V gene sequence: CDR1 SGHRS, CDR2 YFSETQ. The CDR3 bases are TGCGCCAGCAGCTCTTACCGGGACAGAGGATCCTACGAGCAGTACTTC. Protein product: CASSSYRDRGSYEQYF.

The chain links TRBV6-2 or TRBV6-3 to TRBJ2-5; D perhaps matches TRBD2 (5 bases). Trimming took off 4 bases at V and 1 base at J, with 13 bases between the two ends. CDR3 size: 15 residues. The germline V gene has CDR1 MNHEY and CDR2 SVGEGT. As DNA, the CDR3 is TGTGCCAGCAGTTGGGGTACGGGAAGCCAAGAGACCCAGTACTTC. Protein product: CASSWGTGSQETQYF.

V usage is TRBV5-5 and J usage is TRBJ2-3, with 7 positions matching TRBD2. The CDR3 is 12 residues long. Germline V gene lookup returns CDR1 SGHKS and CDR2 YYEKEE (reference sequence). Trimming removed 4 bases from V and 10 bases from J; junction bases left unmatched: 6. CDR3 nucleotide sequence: TGTGCCAGCAGCCCACCACGGGGGGCGCAGTATTTT. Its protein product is CASSPPRGAQYF.

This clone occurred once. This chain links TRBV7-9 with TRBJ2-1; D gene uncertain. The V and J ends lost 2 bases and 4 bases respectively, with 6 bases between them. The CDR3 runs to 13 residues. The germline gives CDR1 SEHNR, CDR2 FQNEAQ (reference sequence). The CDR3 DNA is TGTGCCAGCAGCTTACTGACGTACAATGAGCAGTTCTTC. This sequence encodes CASSLLTYNEQFF. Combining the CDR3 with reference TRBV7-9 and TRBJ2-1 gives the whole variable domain DTGVSQNPRHKITKRGQNVTFRCDPISEHNRLYWYRQTLGQGPEFLTYFQNEAQLEKSRLLSDRFSAERPKGSFSTLEIQRTEQGDSAMYLCASSLLTYNEQFFGPGTRLTVL.

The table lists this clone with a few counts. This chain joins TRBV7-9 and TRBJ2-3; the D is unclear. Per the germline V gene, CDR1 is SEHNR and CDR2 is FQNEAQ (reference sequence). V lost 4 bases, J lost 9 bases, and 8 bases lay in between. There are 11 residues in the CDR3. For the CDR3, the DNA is TGTGCCAGCAGCTCCGCACTGACGCAGTATTTT. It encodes CASSSALTQYF.

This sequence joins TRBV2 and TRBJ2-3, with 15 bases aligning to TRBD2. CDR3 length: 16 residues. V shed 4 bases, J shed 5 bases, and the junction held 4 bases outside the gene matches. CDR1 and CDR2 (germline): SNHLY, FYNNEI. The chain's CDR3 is CASSAGLAGGGDTQYF. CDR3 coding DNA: TGTGCCAGCAGTGCGGGACTAGCGGGAGGAGGAGATACGCAGTATTTT.

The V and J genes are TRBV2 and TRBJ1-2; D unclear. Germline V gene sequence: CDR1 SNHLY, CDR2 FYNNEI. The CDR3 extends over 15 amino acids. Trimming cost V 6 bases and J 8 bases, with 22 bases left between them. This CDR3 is CASSLVPGETGGYTF. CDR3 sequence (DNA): TGTGCCAGCAGCCTTGTACCCGGAGAGACCGGGGGCTACACCTTC.

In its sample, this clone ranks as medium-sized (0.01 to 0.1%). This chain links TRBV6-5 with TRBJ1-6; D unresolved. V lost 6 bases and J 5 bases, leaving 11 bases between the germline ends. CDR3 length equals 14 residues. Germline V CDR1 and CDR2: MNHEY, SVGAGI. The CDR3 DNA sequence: TGTGCCAGCAGGCCGGGATCCAATAATTCACCCCTCCACTTT. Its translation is CASRPGSNNSPLHF.

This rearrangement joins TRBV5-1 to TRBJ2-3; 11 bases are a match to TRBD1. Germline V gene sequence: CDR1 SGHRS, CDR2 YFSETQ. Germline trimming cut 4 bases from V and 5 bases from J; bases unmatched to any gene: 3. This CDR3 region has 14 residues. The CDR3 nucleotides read TGCGCCAGCAGCAAGGGACAGGGGGGAGATACGCAGTATTTT. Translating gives CASSKGQGGDTQYF.

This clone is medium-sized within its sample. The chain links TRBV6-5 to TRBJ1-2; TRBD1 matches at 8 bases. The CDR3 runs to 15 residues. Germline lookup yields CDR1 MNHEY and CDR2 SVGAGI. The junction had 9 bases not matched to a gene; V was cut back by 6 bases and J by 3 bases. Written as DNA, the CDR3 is TGTGCCAGCAGGCAAGCAGGGGGCGCTGACTATGGCTACACCTTC. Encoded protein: CASRQAGGADYGYTF.

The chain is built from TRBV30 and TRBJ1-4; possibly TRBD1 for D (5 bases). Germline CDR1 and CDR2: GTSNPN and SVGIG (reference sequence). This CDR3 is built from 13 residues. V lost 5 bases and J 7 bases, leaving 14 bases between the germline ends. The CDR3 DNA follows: TGTGCCTGGCGGACACCCCCAGGTGAAAAACTGTTTTTT. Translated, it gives CAWRTPPGEKLFF.

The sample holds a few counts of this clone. The CDR3 sequence: CASSLEEAGAYEQYF. CDR3 bases: TGTGCCAGCAGCTTAGAGGAAGCGGGAGCCTACGAGCAGTACTTC. The chain links TRBV7-6 to TRBJ2-7; 8 bases are a match to TRBD2. This CDR3 has 15 residues. Trimming cost V 1 base and J 2 bases; bases outside gene matches: 4. Germline lookup yields CDR1 SGHVS and CDR2 FNYEAQ.

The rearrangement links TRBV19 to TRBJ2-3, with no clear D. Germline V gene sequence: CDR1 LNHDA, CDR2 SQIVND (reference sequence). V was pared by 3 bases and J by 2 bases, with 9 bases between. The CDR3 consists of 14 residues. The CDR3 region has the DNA TGTGCCAGTAGTATTAAGGGCCCCACAGATACGCAGTATTTT. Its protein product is CASSIKGPTDTQYF.

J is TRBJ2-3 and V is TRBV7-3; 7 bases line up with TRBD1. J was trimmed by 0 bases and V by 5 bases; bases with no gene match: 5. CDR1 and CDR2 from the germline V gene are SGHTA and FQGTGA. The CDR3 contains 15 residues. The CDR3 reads CASSRDSLSTDTQYF. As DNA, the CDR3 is TGTGCCAGCAGCCGGGACAGCCTTAGCACAGATACGCAGTATTTT.

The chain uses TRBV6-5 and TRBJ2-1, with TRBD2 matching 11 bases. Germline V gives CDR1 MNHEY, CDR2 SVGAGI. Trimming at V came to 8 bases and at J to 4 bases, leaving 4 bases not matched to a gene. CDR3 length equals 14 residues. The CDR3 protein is CASLRLAGYNEQFF. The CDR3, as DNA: TGTGCCAGCCTACGACTAGCGGGATACAATGAGCAGTTCTTC.